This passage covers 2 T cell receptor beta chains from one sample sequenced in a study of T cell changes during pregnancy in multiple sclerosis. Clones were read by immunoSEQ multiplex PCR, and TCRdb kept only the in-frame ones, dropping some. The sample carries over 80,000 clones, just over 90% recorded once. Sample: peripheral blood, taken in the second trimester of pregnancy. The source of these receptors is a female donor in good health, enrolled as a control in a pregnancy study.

CDR3 region: CASSGGFRETQYF. In nucleotides, the CDR3 is TGTGCCAGCAGCGGAGGCTTTAGGGAGACCCAGTACTTC. This chain connects TRBV9 to TRBJ2-5; unclear D gene. CDR1 SGDLS and CDR2 YYNGEE come from the germline V gene. V dropped 3 bases and J dropped 5 bases, with 11 bases sitting between them. The CDR3 is 13 amino acids.

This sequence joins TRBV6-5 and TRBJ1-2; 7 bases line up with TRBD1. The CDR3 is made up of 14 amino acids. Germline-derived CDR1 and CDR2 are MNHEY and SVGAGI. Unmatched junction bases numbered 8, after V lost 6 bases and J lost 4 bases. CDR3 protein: CASSRGQALYGYTF. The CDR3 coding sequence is TGTGCCAGCAGCCGTGGACAGGCCCTCTATGGCTACACCTTC.